This record concerns one T cell receptor beta chain sequence. The target antigen is unknown. As for treatment: about 20 received Ad26.COV2.S at low or high dose, single or two shots; about 5 received placebo; per-sample allocation not given. Sampling was done on day 63 after the first vaccine or placebo injection. V trimming: 6 bases; J trimming: 3 bases; junction bases outside the gene matches: 5. The CDR3 has 15 amino acids. CDR1 is MNHEY, CDR2 SVGAGI, per germline. TCRdb's copy holds only in-frame clones and misses some; the assay was immunoSEQ multiplex PCR. The sample has just over 350,000 clones; roughly 85% are singletons. The data originate from a study of Ad26.COV2.S vaccination and SARS-CoV-2 variants. Study-wide results and caveats: Using TCR breadth and depth analyses may have led to underestimated total T cell responses. Spike-specific TCR breadth in vaccine recipients exceeded that seen in placebo recipients.

The chain combines TRBV6-5 with TRBJ1-6; 7 bases match TRBD1. This clonotype originated in a person aged 18-65 years who received the Ad26.COV2.S COVID-19 vaccine or a placebo. The sequences come from peripheral blood, collected in a trial of Ad26.COV2.S vaccine versus placebo. CDR3 amino acids: CASRFRDSYNSPLHF. DNA for the CDR3: TGTGCCAGCAGGTTCCGGGACAGCTATAATTCACCCCTCCACTTT.